This entry is about one TCR beta chain. This specimen belongs to a study of tumor-infiltrating lymphocytes in oesophageal squamous cell carcinoma. In TCRdb, the PCR reads were re-called with MiXCR into one record per CDR3 protein. Among about 15,000 distinct CDR3 sequences listed, around half were seen once. Trimming at V came to 2 bases and at J to 11 bases, leaving 15 bases not matched to a gene. Per the germline V gene, CDR1 is SGHVS and CDR2 is FQNEAQ. The CDR3 runs to 16 residues. This receptor was identified in a female donor with esophageal squamous cell carcinoma. The chain couples TRBV7-8 to TRBJ2-5, with 9 bases fitting TRBD1. The sample was esophageal tumor tissue. The DNA for the CDR3 is TGTGCCAGCAGCTTAAGGGGGACAGGGATCAACAATGAGCAGTACTTC. Its protein is CASSLRGTGINNEQYF.